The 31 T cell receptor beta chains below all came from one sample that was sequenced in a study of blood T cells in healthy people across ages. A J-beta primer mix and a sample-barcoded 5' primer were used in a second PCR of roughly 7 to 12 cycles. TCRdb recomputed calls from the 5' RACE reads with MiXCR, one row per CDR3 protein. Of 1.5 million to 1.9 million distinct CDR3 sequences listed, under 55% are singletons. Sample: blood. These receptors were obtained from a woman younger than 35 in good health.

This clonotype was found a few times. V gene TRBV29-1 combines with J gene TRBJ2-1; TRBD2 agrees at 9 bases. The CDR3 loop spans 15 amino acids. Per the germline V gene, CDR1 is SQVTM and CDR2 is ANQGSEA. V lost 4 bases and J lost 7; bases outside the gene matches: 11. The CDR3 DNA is TGCAGCGTTGTCCCCCGGTTGCGGGAGGGGAATGAGCAGTTCTTC. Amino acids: CSVVPRLREGNEQFF.

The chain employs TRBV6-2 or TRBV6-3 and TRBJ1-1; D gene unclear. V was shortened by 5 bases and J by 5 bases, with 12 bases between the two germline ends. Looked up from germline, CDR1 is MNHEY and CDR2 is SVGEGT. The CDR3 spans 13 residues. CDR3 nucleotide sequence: TGTGCCAGCAGTGCAGGACGGACGACTGAAGCTTTCTTT. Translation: CASSAGRTTEAFF.

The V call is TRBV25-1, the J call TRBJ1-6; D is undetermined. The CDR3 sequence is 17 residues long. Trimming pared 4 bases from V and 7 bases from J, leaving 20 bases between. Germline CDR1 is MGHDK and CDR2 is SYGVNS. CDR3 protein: CASSVDDTQIGNSPLHF. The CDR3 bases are TGTGCCAGCAGTGTCGATGATACTCAGATTGGGAATTCACCCCTCCACTTT.

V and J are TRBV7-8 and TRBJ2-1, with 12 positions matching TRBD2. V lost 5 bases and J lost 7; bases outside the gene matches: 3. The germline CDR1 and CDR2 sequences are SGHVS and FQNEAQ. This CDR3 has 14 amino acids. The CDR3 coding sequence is TGTGCCAGCAGCGTGACTAGCGGGGGTAATGAGCAGTTCTTC. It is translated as CASSVTSGGNEQFF.

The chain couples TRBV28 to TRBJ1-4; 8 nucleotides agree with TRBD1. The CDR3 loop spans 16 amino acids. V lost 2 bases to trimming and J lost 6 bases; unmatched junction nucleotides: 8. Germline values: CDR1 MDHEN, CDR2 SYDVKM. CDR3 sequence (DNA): TGTGCCAGCAGTTTAACAGGACAGGGTGGGGATGAAAAACTGTTTTTT. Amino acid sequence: CASSLTGQGGDEKLFF. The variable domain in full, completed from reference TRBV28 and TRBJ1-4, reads DVKVTQSSRYLVKRTGEKVFLECVQDMDHENMFWYRQDPGLGLRLIYFSYDVKMKEKGDIPEGYSVSREKKERFSLILESASTNQTSMYLCASSLTGQGGDEKLFFGSGTQLSVL.

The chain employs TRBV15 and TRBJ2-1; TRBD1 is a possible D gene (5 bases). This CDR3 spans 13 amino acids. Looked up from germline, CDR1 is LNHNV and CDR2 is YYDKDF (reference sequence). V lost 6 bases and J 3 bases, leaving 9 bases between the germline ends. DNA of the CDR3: TGTGCCACCAGACGAGACAGCTACAATGAGCAGTTCTTC. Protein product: CATRRDSYNEQFF.

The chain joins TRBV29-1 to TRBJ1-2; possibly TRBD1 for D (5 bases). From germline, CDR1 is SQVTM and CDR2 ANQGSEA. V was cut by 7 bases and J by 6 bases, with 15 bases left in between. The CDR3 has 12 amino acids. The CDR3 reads CSAPLGGNGYTF. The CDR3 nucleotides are TGCAGCGCCCCGCTGGGGGGAAATGGCTACACCTTC.

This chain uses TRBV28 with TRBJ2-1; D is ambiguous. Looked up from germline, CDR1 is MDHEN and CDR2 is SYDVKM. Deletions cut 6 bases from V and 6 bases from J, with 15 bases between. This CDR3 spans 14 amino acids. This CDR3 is CASSRSASSNEQFF. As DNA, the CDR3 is TGTGCCAGCAGCCGTTCAGCGAGCTCCAATGAGCAGTTCTTC. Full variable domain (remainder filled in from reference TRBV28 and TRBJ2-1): DVKVTQSSRYLVKRTGEKVFLECVQDMDHENMFWYRQDPGLGLRLIYFSYDVKMKEKGDIPEGYSVSREKKERFSLILESASTNQTSMYLCASSRSASSNEQFFGPGTRLTVL.

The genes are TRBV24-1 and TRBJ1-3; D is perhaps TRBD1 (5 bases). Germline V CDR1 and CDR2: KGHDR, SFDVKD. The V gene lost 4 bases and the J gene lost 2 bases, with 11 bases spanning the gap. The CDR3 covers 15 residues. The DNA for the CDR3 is TGTGCCACCAGTGACCCGAGGGGAACTGGAAACACCATATATTTT. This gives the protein CATSDPRGTGNTIYF.

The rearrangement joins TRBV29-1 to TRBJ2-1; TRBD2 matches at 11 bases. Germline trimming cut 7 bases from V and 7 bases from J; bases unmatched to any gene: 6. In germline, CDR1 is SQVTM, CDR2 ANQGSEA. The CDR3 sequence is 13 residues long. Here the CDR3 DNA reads TGCAGCGCCCCGGGACTAGCGGCTAATGAGCAGTTCTTC. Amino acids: CSAPGLAANEQFF.

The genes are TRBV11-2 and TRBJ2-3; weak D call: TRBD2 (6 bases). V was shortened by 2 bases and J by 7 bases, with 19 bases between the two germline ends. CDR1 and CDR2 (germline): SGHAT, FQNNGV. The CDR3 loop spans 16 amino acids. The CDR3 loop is CASSLIRGRDSHTQYF. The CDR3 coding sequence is TGTGCCAGCAGCTTAATTAGGGGTAGGGACTCCCATACGCAGTATTTT.

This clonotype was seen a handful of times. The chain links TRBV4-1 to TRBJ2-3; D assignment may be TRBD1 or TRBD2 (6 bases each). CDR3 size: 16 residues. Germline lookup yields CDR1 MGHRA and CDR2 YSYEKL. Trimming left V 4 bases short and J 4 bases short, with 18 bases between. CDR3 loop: CASSPGDRTWPDTQYF. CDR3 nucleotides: TGCGCCAGCAGCCCGGGAGACAGGACGTGGCCAGATACGCAGTATTTT.

CDR3 protein: CASTKLAGGRYEQYF. The CDR3 DNA reads TGTGCCAGCACCAAACTAGCGGGAGGTCGATACGAGCAGTACTTC. V usage is TRBV27 and J usage is TRBJ2-5, with 12 bases lining up with TRBD2. The J call may be incorrect, as the DNA end agrees better with TRBJ2-7. Germline CDR1 MNHEY, CDR2 SMNVEV (reference sequence). This CDR3 has 15 residues.

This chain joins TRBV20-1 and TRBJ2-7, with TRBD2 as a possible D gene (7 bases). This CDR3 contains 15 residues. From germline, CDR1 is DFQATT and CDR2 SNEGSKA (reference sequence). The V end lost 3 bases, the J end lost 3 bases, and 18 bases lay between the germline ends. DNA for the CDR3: TGCAGTGCTAGGGGGAGGGGGACAACCCTCTACGAGCAGTACTTC. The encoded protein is CSARGRGTTLYEQYF.

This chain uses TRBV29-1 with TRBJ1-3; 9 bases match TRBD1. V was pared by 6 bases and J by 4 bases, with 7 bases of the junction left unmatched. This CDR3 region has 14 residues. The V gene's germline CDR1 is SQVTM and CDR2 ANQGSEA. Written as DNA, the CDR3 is TGCAGCGTGGGGACAGGGCTCATGGGAAACACCATATATTTT. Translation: CSVGTGLMGNTIYF.

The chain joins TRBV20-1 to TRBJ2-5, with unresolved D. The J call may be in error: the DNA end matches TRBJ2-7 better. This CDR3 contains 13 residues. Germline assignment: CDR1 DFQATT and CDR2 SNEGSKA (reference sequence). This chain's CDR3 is CSVRPGPNYEQYF. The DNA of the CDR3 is TGCAGTGTTCGACCGGGCCCGAACTACGAGCAGTACTTC.

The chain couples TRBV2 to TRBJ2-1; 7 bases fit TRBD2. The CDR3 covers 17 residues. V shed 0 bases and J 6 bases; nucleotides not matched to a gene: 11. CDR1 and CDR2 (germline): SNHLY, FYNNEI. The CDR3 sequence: CASSEAVAGLQVNEQFF. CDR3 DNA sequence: TGTGCCAGCAGTGAAGCCGTAGCGGGTTTGCAGGTCAATGAGCAGTTCTTC.

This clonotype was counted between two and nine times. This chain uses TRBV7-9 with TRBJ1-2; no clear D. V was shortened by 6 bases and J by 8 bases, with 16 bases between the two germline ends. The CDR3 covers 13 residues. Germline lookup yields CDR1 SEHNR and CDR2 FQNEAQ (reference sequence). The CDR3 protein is CASSPTVKGGYTF. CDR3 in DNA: TGTGCCAGCAGTCCGACGGTAAAAGGGGGCTACACCTTC.

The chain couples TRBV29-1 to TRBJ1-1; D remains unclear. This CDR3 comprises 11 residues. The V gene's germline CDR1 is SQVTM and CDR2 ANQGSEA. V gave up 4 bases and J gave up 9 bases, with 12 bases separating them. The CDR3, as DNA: TGCAGCGTTGTTGGAGAGAGTAAAGCTTTCTTT. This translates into CSVVGESKAFF.

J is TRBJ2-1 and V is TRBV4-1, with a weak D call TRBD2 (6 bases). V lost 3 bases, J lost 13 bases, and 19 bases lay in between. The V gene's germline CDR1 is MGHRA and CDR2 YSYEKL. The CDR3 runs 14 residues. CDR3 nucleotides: TGCGCCAGCAGCCACCCGGGAGTAGTAGAGACCCAGTTCTTC. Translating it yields CASSHPGVVETQFF.

The DNA for the CDR3 is TGTGCCAGCAGCGCGGACAGGGTTAACATTCAGTACTTC. This gives the protein CASSADRVNIQYF. This sequence joins TRBV2 and TRBJ2-4, with 8 nucleotides matching TRBD1. The CDR3 runs to 13 residues. J lost 7 bases, V lost 6 bases, and 5 bases had no gene match. Germline-derived CDR1 and CDR2 are SNHLY and FYNNEI.

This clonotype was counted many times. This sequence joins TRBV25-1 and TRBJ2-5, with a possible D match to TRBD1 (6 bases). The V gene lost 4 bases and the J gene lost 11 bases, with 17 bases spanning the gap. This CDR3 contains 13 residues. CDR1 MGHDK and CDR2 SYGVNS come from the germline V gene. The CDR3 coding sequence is TGTGCCAGCAGTGGAGACAGGTACAATGAGCAGTACTTC. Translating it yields CASSGDRYNEQYF.

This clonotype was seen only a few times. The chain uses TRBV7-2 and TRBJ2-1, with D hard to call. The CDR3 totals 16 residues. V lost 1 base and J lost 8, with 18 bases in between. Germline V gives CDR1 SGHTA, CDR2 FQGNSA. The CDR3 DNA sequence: TGTGCCAGCAGCTTAGAGATCGACCCCCTTGGTGATGAGCAGTTCTTC. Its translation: CASSLEIDPLGDEQFF.

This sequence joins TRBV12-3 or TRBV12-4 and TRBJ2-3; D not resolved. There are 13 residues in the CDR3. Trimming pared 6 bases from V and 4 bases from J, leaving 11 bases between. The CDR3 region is CASRRDFADTQYF. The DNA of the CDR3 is TGTGCCAGCAGGAGAGACTTCGCAGATACGCAGTATTTT.

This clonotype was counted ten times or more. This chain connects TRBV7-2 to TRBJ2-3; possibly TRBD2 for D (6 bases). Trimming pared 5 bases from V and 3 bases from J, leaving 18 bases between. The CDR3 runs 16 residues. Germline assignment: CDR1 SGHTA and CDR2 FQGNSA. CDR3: CASSRIQGGGTDTQYF. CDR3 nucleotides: TGTGCCAGCAGCCGAATCCAGGGAGGAGGTACAGATACGCAGTATTTT.

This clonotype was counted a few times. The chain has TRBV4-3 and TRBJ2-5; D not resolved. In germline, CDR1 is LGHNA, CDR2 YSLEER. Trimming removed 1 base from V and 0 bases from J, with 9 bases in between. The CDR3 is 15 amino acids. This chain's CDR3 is CASSQGAYYQETQYF. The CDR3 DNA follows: TGCGCCAGCAGCCAAGGCGCCTACTACCAAGAGACCCAGTACTTC.

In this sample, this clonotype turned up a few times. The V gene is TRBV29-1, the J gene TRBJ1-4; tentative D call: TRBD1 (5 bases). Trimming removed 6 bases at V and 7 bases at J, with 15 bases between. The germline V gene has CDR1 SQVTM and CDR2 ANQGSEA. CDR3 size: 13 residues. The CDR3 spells CSVSFGAPEKLFF. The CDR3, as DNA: TGCAGCGTAAGCTTCGGGGCCCCTGAAAAACTGTTTTTT.

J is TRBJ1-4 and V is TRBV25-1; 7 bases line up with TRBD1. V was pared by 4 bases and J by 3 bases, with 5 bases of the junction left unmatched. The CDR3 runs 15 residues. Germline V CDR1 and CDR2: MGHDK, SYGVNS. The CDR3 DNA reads TGTGCCAGCAGTGGGACAGGACTTGCTAATGAAAAACTGTTTTTT. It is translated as CASSGTGLANEKLFF.

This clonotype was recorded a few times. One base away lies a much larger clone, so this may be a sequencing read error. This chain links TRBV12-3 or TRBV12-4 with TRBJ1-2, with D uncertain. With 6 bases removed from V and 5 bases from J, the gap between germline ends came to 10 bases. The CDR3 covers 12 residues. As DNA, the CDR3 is TGTGCCAGCAGGCCCGAGTTTTATGGCTACACCTTC. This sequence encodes CASRPEFYGYTF.

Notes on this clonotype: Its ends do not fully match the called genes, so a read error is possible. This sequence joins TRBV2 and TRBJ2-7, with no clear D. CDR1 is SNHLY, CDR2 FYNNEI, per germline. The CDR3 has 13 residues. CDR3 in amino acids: CASSLLRDYERYF. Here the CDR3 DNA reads TGTGCCAGCAGCCTACTACGTGATTACGAGCGGTACTTC.

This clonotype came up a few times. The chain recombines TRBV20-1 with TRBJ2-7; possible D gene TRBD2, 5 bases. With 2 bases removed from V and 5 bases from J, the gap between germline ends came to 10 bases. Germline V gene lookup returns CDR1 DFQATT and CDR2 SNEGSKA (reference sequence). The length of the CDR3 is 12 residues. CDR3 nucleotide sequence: TGCAGTGCTAGATCGAGGGTTGACGAGCAGTACTTC. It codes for CSARSRVDEQYF.